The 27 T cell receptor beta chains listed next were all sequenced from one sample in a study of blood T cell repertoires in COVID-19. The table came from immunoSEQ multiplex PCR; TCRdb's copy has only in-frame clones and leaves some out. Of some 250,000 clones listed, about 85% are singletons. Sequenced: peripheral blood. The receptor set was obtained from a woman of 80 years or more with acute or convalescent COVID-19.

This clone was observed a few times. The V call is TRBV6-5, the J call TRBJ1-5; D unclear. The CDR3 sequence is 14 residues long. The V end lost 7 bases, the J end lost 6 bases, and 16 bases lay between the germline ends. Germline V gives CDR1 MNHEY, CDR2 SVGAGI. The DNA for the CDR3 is TGTGCCAGCAACCAATATCCTGCGGGTCAGCCCCAGCATTTT. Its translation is CASNQYPAGQPQHF.

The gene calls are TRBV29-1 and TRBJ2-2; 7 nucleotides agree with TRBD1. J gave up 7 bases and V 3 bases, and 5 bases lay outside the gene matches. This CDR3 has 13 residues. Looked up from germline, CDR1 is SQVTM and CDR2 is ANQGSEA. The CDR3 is CSVDDREGGELFF. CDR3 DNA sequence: TGCAGCGTTGACGACAGGGAAGGCGGGGAGCTGTTTTTT.

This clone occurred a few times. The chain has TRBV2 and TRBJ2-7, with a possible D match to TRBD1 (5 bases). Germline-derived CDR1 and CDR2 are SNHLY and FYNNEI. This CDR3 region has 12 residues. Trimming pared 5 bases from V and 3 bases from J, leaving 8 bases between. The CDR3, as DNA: TGTGCCAGCAGTAGTAGGGGCTACGAGCAGTACTTC. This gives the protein CASSSRGYEQYF.

CDR3 sequence reads: CASSQEEGSYNEQFF. The CDR3 nucleotides are TGCGCCAGCAGCCAAGAGGAGGGTTCCTACAATGAGCAGTTCTTC. This rearrangement joins TRBV4-1 to TRBJ2-1; possibly TRBD2 for D (6 bases). V dropped 0 bases and J dropped 1 base, with 7 bases sitting between them. From germline, CDR1 is MGHRA and CDR2 YSYEKL. The length of the CDR3 is 15 residues.

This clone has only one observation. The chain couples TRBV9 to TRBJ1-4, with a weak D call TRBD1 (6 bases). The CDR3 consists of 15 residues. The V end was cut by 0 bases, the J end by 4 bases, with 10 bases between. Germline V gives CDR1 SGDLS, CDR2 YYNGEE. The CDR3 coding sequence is TGTGCCAGCAGCGTAGGTCCAGGGGATAATGAAAAACTGTTTTTT. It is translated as CASSVGPGDNEKLFF.

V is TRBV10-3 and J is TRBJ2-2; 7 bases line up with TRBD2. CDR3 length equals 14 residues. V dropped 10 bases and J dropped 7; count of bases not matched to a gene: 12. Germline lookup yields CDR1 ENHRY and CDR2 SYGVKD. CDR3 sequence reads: CASPIGLVHGELFF. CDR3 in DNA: TGTGCCAGTCCTATAGGACTAGTTCACGGGGAGCTGTTTTTT.

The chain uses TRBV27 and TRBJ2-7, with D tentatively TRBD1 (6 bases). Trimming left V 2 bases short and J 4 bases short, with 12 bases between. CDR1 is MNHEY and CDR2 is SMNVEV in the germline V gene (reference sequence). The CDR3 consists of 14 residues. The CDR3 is CASSLVQGNYEQYF. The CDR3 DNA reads TGTGCCAGCAGTTTAGTACAGGGAAATTACGAGCAGTACTTC.

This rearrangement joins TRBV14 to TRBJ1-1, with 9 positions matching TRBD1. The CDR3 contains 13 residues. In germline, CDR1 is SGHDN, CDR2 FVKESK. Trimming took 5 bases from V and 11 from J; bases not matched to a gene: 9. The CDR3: CASSVDRGLYAFF. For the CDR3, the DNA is TGTGCCAGCAGCGTGGACAGGGGATTATATGCTTTCTTT.

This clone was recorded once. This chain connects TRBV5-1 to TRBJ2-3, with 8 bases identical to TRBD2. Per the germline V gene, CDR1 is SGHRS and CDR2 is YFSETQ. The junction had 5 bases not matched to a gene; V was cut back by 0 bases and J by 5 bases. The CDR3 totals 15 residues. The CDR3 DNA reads TGCGCCAGCAGCTTGGGTCGCGGGGGGAGAGATACGCAGTATTTT. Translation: CASSLGRGGRDTQYF.

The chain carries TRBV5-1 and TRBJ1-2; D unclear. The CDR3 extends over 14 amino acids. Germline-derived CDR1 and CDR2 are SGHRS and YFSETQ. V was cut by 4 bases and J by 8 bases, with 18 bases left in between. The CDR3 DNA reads TGCGCCAGCAGCGACAATGAGGGTGGAGGGGGCTACACCTTC. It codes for CASSDNEGGGGYTF. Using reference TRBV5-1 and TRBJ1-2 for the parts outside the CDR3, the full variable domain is KAGVTQTPRYLIKTRGQQVTLSCSPISGHRSVSWYQQTPGQGLQFLFEYFSETQRNKGNFPGRFSGRQFSNSRSEMNVSTLELGDSALYLCASSDNEGGGGYTFGSGTRLTVV.

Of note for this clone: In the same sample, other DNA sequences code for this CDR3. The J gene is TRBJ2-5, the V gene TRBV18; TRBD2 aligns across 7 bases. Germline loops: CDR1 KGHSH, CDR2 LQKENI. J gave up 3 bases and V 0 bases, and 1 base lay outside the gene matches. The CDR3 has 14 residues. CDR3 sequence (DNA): TGTGCCAGCTCACCACCTGCGGGGGAAGAGACCCAGTACTTC. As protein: CASSPPAGEETQYF.

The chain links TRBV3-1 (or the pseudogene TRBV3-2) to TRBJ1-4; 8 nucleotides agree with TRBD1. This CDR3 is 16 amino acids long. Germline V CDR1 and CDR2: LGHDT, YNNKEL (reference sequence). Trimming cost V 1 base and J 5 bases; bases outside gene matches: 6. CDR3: CASSQVKGTGNEKLFF. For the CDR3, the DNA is TGTGCCAGCAGCCAAGTTAAAGGGACAGGAAATGAAAAACTGTTTTTT.

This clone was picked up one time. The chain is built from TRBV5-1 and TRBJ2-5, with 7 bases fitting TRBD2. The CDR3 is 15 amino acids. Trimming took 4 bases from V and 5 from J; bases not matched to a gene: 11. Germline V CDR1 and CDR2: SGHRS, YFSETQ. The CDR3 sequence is CASSLGPGGGETQYF. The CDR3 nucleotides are TGCGCCAGCAGCCTTGGCCCGGGGGGAGGCGAGACCCAGTACTTC.

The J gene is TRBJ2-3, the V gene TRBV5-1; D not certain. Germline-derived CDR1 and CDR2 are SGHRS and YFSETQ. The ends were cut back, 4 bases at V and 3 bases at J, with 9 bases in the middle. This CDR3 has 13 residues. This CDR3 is CASSADPTDTQYF. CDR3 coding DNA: TGCGCCAGCAGCGCAGATCCGACAGATACGCAGTATTTT.

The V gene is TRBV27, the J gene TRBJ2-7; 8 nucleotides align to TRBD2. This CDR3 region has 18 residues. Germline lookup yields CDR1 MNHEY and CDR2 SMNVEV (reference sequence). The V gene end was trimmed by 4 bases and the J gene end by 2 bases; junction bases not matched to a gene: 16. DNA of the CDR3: TGTGCCAGCAGTTCCCCTGCGAAGGAGCGGGGGATAACCTACGAGCAGTACTTC. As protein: CASSSPAKERGITYEQYF.

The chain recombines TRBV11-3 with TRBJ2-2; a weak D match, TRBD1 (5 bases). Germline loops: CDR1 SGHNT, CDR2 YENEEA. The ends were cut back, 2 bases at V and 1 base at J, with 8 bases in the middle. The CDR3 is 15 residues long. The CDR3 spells CASSLSRVNTGELFF. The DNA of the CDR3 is TGTGCCAGCAGCTTATCCAGGGTGAACACCGGGGAGCTGTTTTTT.

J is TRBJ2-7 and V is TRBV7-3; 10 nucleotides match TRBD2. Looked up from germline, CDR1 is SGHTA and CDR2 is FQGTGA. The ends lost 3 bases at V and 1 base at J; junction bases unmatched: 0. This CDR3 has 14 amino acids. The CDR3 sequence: CASSLTSGSYEQYF. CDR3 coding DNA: TGTGCCAGCAGCTTGACTAGCGGGTCCTACGAGCAGTACTTC. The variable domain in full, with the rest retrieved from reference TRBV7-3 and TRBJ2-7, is GAGVSQTPSNKVTEKGKYVELRCDPISGHTALYWYRQSLGQGPEFLIYFQGTGAADDSGLPNDRFFAVRPEGSVSTLKIQRTERGDSAVYLCASSLTSGSYEQYFGPGTRLTVT.

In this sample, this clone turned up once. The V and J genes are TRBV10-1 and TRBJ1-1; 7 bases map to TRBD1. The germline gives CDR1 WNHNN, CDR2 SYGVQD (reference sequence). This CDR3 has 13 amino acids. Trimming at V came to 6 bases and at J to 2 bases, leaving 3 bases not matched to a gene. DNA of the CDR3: TGCGCCAGCAGAGGGGACAGAAACACTGAAGCTTTCTTT. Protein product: CASRGDRNTEAFF.

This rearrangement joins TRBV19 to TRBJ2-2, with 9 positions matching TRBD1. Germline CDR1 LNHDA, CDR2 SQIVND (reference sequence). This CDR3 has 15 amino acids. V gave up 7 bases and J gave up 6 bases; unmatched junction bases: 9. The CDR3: CASTVGQGRAGELFF. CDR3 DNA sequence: TGTGCCAGTACCGTGGGACAGGGTCGAGCCGGGGAGCTGTTTTTT.

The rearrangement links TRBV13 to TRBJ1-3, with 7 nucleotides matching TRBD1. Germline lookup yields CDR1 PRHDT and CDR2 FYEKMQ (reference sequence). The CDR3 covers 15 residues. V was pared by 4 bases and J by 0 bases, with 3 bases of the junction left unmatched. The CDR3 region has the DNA TGTGCCAGCAGCTCAAGGGACAGCTCTGGAAACACCATATATTTT. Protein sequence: CASSSRDSSGNTIYF.

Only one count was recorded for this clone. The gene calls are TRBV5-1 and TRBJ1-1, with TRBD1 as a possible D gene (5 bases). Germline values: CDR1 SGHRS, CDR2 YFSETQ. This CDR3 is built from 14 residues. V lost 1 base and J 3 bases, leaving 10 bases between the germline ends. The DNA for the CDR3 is TGCGCCAGCAGCTTGACAGGTATCGACACTGAAGCTTTCTTT. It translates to CASSLTGIDTEAFF.

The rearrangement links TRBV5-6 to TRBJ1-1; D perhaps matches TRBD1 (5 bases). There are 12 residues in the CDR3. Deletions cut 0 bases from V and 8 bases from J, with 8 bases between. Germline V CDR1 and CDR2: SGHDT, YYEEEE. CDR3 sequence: CASSLAGREAFF. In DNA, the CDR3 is TGTGCCAGCAGCTTGGCAGGGAGGGAAGCTTTCTTT.

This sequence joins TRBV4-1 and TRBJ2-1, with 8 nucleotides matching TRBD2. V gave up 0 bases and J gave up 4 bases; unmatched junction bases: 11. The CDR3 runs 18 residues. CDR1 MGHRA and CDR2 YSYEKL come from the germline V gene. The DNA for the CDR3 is TGCGCCAGCAGCCAAGATCCTTTTACTAGCGGAGGGTACAATGAGCAGTTCTTC. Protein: CASSQDPFTSGGYNEQFF.

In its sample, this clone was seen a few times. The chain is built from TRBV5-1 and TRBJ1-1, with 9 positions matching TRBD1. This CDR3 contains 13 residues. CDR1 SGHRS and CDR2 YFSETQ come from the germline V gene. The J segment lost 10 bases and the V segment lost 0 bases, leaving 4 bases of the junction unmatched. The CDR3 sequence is CASSLAGQGVAFF. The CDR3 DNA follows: TGCGCCAGCAGCTTGGCGGGACAGGGTGTAGCTTTCTTT.

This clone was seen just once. The CDR3 DNA reads TGTGCCAGCAGTGAAGGGGACAGGGGGTTTGGGGCCAAAAACATTCAGTACTTC. Its translation is CASSEGDRGFGAKNIQYF. The chain carries TRBV6-1 and TRBJ2-4; 11 positions match TRBD1. CDR3 length: 18 amino acids. Germline V gene lookup returns CDR1 MNHNS and CDR2 SASEGT. The V segment lost 1 base and the J segment 1 base; nucleotides outside the gene matches: 6.

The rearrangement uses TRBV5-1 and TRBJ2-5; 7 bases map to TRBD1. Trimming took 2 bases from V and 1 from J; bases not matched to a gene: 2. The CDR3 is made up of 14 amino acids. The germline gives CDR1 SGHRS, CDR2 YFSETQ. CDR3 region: CASSFGDSQETQYF. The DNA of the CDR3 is TGCGCCAGCAGCTTCGGGGACAGCCAAGAGACCCAGTACTTC.

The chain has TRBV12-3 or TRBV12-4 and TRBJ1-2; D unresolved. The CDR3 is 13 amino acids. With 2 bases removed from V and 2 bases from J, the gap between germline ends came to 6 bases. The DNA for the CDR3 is TGTGCCAGCAGTTTACCGGAGAACTATGGCTACACCTTC. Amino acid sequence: CASSLPENYGYTF.